This T cell receptor beta chain was retrieved from a study of prognosis after radiotherapy for stage I lung cancer. As for the study in general: Development of distant metastases after radiotherapy was seen in four patients at a median of about 7 months, with no significant progression in under 17.

This clonotype is medium-sized by share. CDR1 is LNHDA and CDR2 is SQIVND in the germline V gene (reference sequence). This CDR3 is built from 13 residues. The V gene lost 9 bases and the J gene lost 5 bases, with 16 bases spanning the gap. Using two-round multiplex PCR, the authors amplified TCR beta CDR3 from genomic DNA. Round-one PCR had primers specific to each TRBV and TRBJ gene. TCRdb recomputed calls from the multiplex PCR reads with MiXCR, one row per CDR3 protein. The profile shows 15,000 or so distinct CDR3 sequences, more than 25% of them singletons. The clonotype was recovered from a donor aged 50 or older with non-small cell lung cancer. This sequence joins TRBV19 and TRBJ2-5; D call uncertain. The input for sequencing was PBMCs, taken before or after stereotactic body radiation therapy (not recorded which). The CDR3 reads CASGPRVLETQYF. DNA for the CDR3: TGTGCCAGCGGACCTAGGGTTCTTGAGACCCAGTACTTC.